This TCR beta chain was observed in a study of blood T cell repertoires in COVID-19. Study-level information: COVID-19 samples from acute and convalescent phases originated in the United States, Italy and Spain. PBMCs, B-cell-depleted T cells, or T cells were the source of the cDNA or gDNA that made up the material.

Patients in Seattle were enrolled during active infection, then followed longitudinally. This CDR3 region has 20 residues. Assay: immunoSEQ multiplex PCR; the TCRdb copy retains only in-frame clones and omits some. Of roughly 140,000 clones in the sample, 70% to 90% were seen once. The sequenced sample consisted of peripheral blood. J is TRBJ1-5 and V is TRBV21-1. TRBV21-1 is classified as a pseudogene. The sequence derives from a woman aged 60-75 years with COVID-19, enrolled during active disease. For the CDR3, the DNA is TGTGCCAGCAGCCCAACCCCTAAGGAGCGGGGGGCGCGCCCTCATCAGCCCCAGCATTTT. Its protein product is CASSPTPKERGARPHQPQHF.